These T cell receptor beta chains were read from a single sample in a study of cytomegalovirus exposure and HLA in healthy donors. This table comes from immunoSEQ multiplex PCR, and its TCRdb copy is limited to in-frame clones, with some not included. Of about 170,000 clones listed, over 75% are singletons. Sequences were obtained from PBMCs. The receptors were gathered from a female donor in good health and CMV-seronegative. The CDR3 runs from the conserved cysteine through the conserved F or W. Each record gives: J gene, clone size, V gene, D gene, CDR3 protein, CDR3 DNA. D genes are given only for firm matches. Clone size is not always given. Where it is, it says once, few, many or a class for expanded clones.

J gene: TRBJ2-7
clone size: once
V gene: TRBV5-1
D gene: NA
CDR3 protein: CASSLDEGRPYEQYF
CDR3 DNA: TGCGCCAGCAGCTTGGACGAAGGGAGACCGTACGAGCAGTACTTC

J gene: TRBJ2-1
clone size: NA
V gene: TRBV10-3
D gene: TRBD1
CDR3 protein: CAARQGSDNEQFF
CDR3 DNA: TGTGCCGCACGACAGGGGAGCGACAATGAGCAGTTCTTC

J gene: TRBJ2-4
clone size: NA
V gene: TRBV2
D gene: TRBD1
CDR3 protein: CASSMTGSKNIQYF
CDR3 DNA: TGTGCCAGCAGTATGACAGGGTCCAAAAACATTCAGTACTTC

J gene: TRBJ1-1
clone size: NA
V gene: TRBV7-2
D gene: NA
CDR3 protein: CASSLRNRGVNTEAFF
CDR3 DNA: TGTGCCAGCAGCTTAAGAAACCGGGGAGTGAACACTGAAGCTTTCTTT

J gene: TRBJ2-1
clone size: NA
V gene: TRBV28
D gene: TRBD2
CDR3 protein: CATLIAGGYYNEQFF
CDR3 DNA: TGTGCCACTCTGATAGCGGGAGGATACTACAATGAGCAGTTCTTC

J gene: TRBJ1-1
clone size: NA
V gene: TRBV29-1
D gene: TRBD1
CDR3 protein: CSVVGQGANTEAFF
CDR3 DNA: TGCAGCGTTGTAGGACAGGGGGCAAACACTGAAGCTTTCTTT

J gene: TRBJ1-2
clone size: NA
V gene: TRBV10-2
D gene: TRBD1
CDR3 protein: CASGERDRGSPANGYTF
CDR3 DNA: TGCGCCAGCGGAGAGAGGGACAGGGGATCTCCGGCTAACGGCTACACCTTC

J gene: TRBJ1-1
clone size: NA
V gene: TRBV29-1
D gene: NA
CDR3 protein: CSVDRGLNTEAFF
CDR3 DNA: TGCAGCGTTGATAGGGGCCTGAACACTGAAGCTTTCTTT

J gene: TRBJ2-1
clone size: NA
V gene: TRBV6-1
D gene: NA
CDR3 protein: CASSYSRGVNEQFF
CDR3 DNA: TGTGCCAGCAGCTATAGTAGGGGTGTCAATGAGCAGTTCTTC

J gene: TRBJ2-2
clone size: NA
V gene: TRBV6-1
D gene: NA
CDR3 protein: CASSGTAQTGELFF
CDR3 DNA: TGTGCCAGCAGTGGGACAGCACAGACCGGGGAGCTGTTTTTT

J gene: TRBJ1-2
clone size: NA
V gene: TRBV7-9
D gene: TRBD1
CDR3 protein: CASSLGAQQGFYGYTF
CDR3 DNA: TGTGCCAGCAGCTTAGGAGCCCAACAGGGGTTCTATGGCTACACCTTC

J gene: TRBJ2-5
clone size: NA
V gene: TRBV28
D gene: TRBD1
CDR3 protein: CASSPAPGQGAGETQYF
CDR3 DNA: TGTGCCAGCAGTCCTGCTCCGGGACAGGGGGCTGGAGAGACCCAGTACTTC